This T cell receptor (beta chain) was identified during a study of T cells in Graves' hyperthyroidism and ophthalmopathy. Study-wide points: Expanded thyroid clonotypes (above 0.001) were mostly also found in blood.

CDR1 MNHNS and CDR2 SASEGT come from the germline V gene. The germline V and J ends were trimmed by 5 bases and 7 bases, with 18 bases remaining between them. CDR3 length: 15 residues. Of note for this clonotype: Its antigen is still unknown.

Researchers amplified the TCR beta CDR3 regions from RNA transcripts. The HTBI primer set was used in a first-round RT-PCR of the TCR CDR3. One entry per CDR3 protein results from TCRdb running MiXCR on the multiplex PCR reads. The top ten hold approximately 13% of the sample, which has 700,000 or so distinct CDR3 sequences, approximately 14% seen once. Fresh peripheral blood, 10 ml, was the source of the PBMCs. This receptor was taken from a woman aged 45 to 65 with Graves' ophthalmopathy. The specimen sequenced was blood. The chain carries TRBV6-1 and TRBJ2-1; perhaps TRBD2 as D (6 bases). CDR3 loop: CASSPPRGLGNEQFF. The CDR3 region has the DNA TGTGCCAGCAGTCCACCGAGGGGACTTGGGAATGAGCAGTTCTTC.